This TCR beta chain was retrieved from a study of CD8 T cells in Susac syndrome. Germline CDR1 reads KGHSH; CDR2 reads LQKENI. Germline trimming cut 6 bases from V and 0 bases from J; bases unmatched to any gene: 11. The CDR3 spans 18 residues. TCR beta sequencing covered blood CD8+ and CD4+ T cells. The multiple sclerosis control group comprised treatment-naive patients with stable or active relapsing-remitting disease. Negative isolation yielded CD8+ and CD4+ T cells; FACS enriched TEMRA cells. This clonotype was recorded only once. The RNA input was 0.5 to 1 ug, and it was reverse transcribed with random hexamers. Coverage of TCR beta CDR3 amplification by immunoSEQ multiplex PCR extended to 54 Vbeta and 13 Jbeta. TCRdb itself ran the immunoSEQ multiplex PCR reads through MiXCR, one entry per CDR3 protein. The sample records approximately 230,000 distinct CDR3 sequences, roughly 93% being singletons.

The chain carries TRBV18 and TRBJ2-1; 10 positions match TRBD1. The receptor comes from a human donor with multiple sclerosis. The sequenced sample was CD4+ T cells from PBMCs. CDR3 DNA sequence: TGTGCCAGCTCCCCGGGACAGGGGCTAAAGAGCTCCTACAATGAGCAGTTCTTC. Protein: CASSPGQGLKSSYNEQFF.